The clone carrying this TCR beta chain was observed a few times. Its antigen is undetermined. This specimen comes from a study of T cells after yellow fever vaccination. Study outcomes and limitations: Of the clonotypes, a small share occurred in both CD4 and CD8 compartments. Clones from primary vaccination mostly reappeared after the booster (about 97% CD4, under 90% CD8). A faster peak, day 5 versus 15, was reached by the weaker secondary response.

Losses at the gene ends were 2 bases for V and 5 bases for J; bases not matched to a gene: 5. Germline values: CDR1 SGHDT, CDR2 YYEEEE. The CDR3 has 14 residues. Researchers made TCR cDNA using 5'RACE template switching, and this step added a universal primer site and UMIs. TCRdb redid the calling of the 5' RACE reads with MiXCR, one entry per CDR3 protein. Here the sample spans roughly 250,000 distinct CDR3 sequences, about an eighth being singletons. The rearrangement joins TRBV5-6 to TRBJ2-3, with 7 bases lining up with TRBD1. The receptor was derived from a man aged 30 to 39 who received the YFV17D yellow fever vaccine. This specimen was CD4+ T cells sorted from PBMCs, taken 45 days after the yellow fever booster vaccination. CDR3 in DNA: TGTGCCAGCAGCTTCGGACAGGTCCGAGATACGCAGTATTTT. It specifies CASSFGQVRDTQYF.